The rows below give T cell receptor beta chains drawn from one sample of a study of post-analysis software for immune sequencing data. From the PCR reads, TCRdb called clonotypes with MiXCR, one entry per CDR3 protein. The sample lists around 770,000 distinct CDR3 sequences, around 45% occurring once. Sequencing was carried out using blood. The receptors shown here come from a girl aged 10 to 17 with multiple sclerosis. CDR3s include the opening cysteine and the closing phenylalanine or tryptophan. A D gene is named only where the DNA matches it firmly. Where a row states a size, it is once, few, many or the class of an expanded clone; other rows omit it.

CDR3nt: TGCAGTGCTAGAGACCCTGGGGCGGGAGCCTACAATGAGCAGTTCTTC
CDR3aa: CSARDPGAGAYNEQFF
v_gene: TRBV20-1
j_gene: TRBJ2-1
d_gene: TRBD2
abundance: NA

CDR3nt: TGTGCCACCAGCCAATCAAGGAATCAGCCCCAGCATTTT
CDR3aa: CATSQSRNQPQHF
v_gene: TRBV15
j_gene: TRBJ1-5
d_gene: NA
abundance: NA

CDR3nt: TGTGCCAGCAGGGGGACGGGAACTGAAGCTTTCTTT
CDR3aa: CASRGTGTEAFF
v_gene: TRBV6-5
j_gene: TRBJ1-1
d_gene: NA
abundance: few

CDR3nt: TGTGCCAGCAGCGGCGCCCCTGGTCCCGAAAAACTGTTTTTT
CDR3aa: CASSGAPGPEKLFF
v_gene: TRBV5-6
j_gene: TRBJ1-4
d_gene: NA
abundance: few

CDR3nt: TGTGCCAGCAGCCAAGTCCGCGGCGGGACCTCCTACAATGAGCAGTTCTTC
CDR3aa: CASSQVRGGTSYNEQFF
v_gene: TRBV3-1
j_gene: TRBJ2-1
d_gene: NA
abundance: NA

CDR3nt: TGTGCCAGCAGCCTAGGTTTCGGCACAGATACGCAGTATTTT
CDR3aa: CASSLGFGTDTQYF
v_gene: TRBV9
j_gene: TRBJ2-3
d_gene: NA
abundance: few

CDR3nt: TGTGCCAGTAGTATAGGGACTAGCGGGAGCAATGAGCAGTTCTTC
CDR3aa: CASSIGTSGSNEQFF
v_gene: TRBV19
j_gene: TRBJ2-1
d_gene: TRBD2
abundance: NA

CDR3nt: TGTGCCAGCAGTTGGGACAGTGGGAATCAGCCCCAGCATTTT
CDR3aa: CASSWDSGNQPQHF
v_gene: TRBV12-3/TRBV12-4
j_gene: TRBJ1-5
d_gene: TRBD1
abundance: NA

CDR3nt: TGCAGTGCTAGAGCCCCTTTCGTAGCGGGAGGGCCTGTTAGCACAGATACGCAGTATTTT
CDR3aa: CSARAPFVAGGPVSTDTQYF
v_gene: TRBV20-1
j_gene: TRBJ2-3
d_gene: TRBD2
abundance: NA

CDR3nt: TGTGCCAGCGGACAGGCGATTAATTCACCCCTCCACTTT
CDR3aa: CASGQAINSPLHF
v_gene: TRBV25-1
j_gene: TRBJ1-6
d_gene: TRBD1
abundance: NA

CDR3nt: TGCGCCAGCAGCCAAGATCAGGGGGTCCCCTACGAGCAGTACTTC
CDR3aa: CASSQDQGVPYEQYF
v_gene: TRBV4-1
j_gene: TRBJ2-7
d_gene: TRBD1
abundance: NA

CDR3nt: TGCGCCGGCAGCGCCCGGACTAGCGGGAGCCCAGAGACCCAGTACTTC
CDR3aa: CAGSARTSGSPETQYF
v_gene: TRBV5-1
j_gene: TRBJ2-5
d_gene: TRBD2
abundance: NA

CDR3nt: TGTGCCAGCAGCCCAAAACGTGGGGCGGGAGGGCCCAGGAACATTCAGTACTTC
CDR3aa: CASSPKRGAGGPRNIQYF
v_gene: TRBV7-8
j_gene: TRBJ2-4
d_gene: TRBD2
abundance: few

CDR3nt: TGTGCCAGCAGCTCCACCAGGGGCTCGTGGACCCAGTACTTC
CDR3aa: CASSSTRGSWTQYF
v_gene: TRBV13
j_gene: TRBJ2-5
d_gene: NA
abundance: NA

CDR3nt: TGCAGTGCCAGACTACGCCCCACAGATACGCAGTATTTT
CDR3aa: CSARLRPTDTQYF
v_gene: TRBV20-1
j_gene: TRBJ2-3
d_gene: NA
abundance: NA

CDR3nt: TGCAGTGCTAGAGATTTGAGGACTAGCGGCTACGAGCAGTACTTC
CDR3aa: CSARDLRTSGYEQYF
v_gene: TRBV20-1
j_gene: TRBJ2-7
d_gene: TRBD2
abundance: NA

CDR3nt: TGCGCCAGCAGCCCGTTTGGTGGGAGTGCTTCCAATGAGCAGTACTTC
CDR3aa: CASSPFGGSASNEQYF
v_gene: TRBV5-1
j_gene: TRBJ2-5
d_gene: NA
abundance: NA

CDR3nt: TGTGCCAGCAGAACAGGGAACAGCAACTACAATGAGCAGTTCTTC
CDR3aa: CASRTGNSNYNEQFF
v_gene: TRBV7-9
j_gene: TRBJ2-1
d_gene: NA
abundance: NA

CDR3nt: TGTGCCAGCAGCCCGGACAGACAGCCCCAGCATTTT
CDR3aa: CASSPDRQPQHF
v_gene: TRBV6-2/TRBV6-3
j_gene: TRBJ1-5
d_gene: NA
abundance: NA

CDR3nt: TGCAGTGCTGAGAGTAGCGGGTCCACAGATACGCAGTATTTT
CDR3aa: CSAESSGSTDTQYF
v_gene: TRBV20-1
j_gene: TRBJ2-3
d_gene: TRBD2
abundance: NA

CDR3nt: TGTGCCAGCAGCCGGCAGGGAGGGCCCACAGATACGCAGTATTTT
CDR3aa: CASSRQGGPTDTQYF
v_gene: TRBV7-3
j_gene: TRBJ2-3
d_gene: TRBD2
abundance: NA

CDR3nt: TGCAGTGCTAGAGACTTGCCGGACAGTCCTTGGCGGCCCCAGCATTTT
CDR3aa: CSARDLPDSPWRPQHF
v_gene: TRBV20-1
j_gene: TRBJ1-5
d_gene: NA
abundance: NA

CDR3nt: TGTGCCAGCAGCTCCGGGACAGGGGACACCGGGGAGCTGTTTTTT
CDR3aa: CASSSGTGDTGELFF
v_gene: TRBV12-3/TRBV12-4
j_gene: TRBJ2-2
d_gene: TRBD1
abundance: few

CDR3nt: TGTGCCAGCCGTCTAGCGGGGTACAATGAGCAGTTCTTC
CDR3aa: CASRLAGYNEQFF
v_gene: TRBV27
j_gene: TRBJ2-1
d_gene: TRBD2
abundance: many

CDR3nt: TGTGCCAGCAGTCACGGGGGCTCTGGGGCAGATACGCAGTATTTT
CDR3aa: CASSHGGSGADTQYF
v_gene: TRBV28
j_gene: TRBJ2-3
d_gene: NA
abundance: NA

CDR3nt: TGTGCCAGCAGCTGGGGGCTTAGCGGGAGGGGGCGGGATGAGCAGTTCTTC
CDR3aa: CASSWGLSGRGRDEQFF
v_gene: TRBV11-1
j_gene: TRBJ2-1
d_gene: TRBD2
abundance: NA

CDR3nt: TGCGCCAGCAGCTGGAAACAAGACAGGGGCACCTACAATGAGCAGTTCTTC
CDR3aa: CASSWKQDRGTYNEQFF
v_gene: TRBV5-1
j_gene: TRBJ2-1
d_gene: TRBD1
abundance: NA

CDR3nt: TGCAGCGTTGATAGGGGACACCATAGCAATCAGCCCCAGCATTTT
CDR3aa: CSVDRGHHSNQPQHF
v_gene: TRBV29-1
j_gene: TRBJ1-5
d_gene: NA
abundance: NA

CDR3nt: TGTGCCAGCAGTTCAGGGGAGAGAGAGACCCAGTACTTC
CDR3aa: CASSSGERETQYF
v_gene: TRBV7-6
j_gene: TRBJ2-5
d_gene: NA
abundance: NA

CDR3nt: TGTGCCAGCAGCGATTGGGAGACTAGCGGGGACTACGAGCAGTACTTC
CDR3aa: CASSDWETSGDYEQYF
v_gene: TRBV5-5
j_gene: TRBJ2-7
d_gene: TRBD2
abundance: once

CDR3nt: TGTGCCACCAGCGGACAACAGGGGAGTCGGGGCAATCAGCCCCAGCATTTT
CDR3aa: CATSGQQGSRGNQPQHF
v_gene: TRBV15
j_gene: TRBJ1-5
d_gene: TRBD1
abundance: few

CDR3nt: TGCAGTGCTCCCGTAGGACTAGCGGGAGCGTCCTCCTACAATGAGCAGTTCTTC
CDR3aa: CSAPVGLAGASSYNEQFF
v_gene: TRBV20-1
j_gene: TRBJ2-1
d_gene: TRBD2
abundance: few

CDR3nt: TGCAGTGCTGGTACGGCGGGACTTAGGGATGAGCAGTTCTTC
CDR3aa: CSAGTAGLRDEQFF
v_gene: TRBV20-1
j_gene: TRBJ2-1
d_gene: NA
abundance: NA

CDR3nt: TGCGCCAGCAGCCAAGAGACGGGGTGGGGTGAGACCCAGTACTTC
CDR3aa: CASSQETGWGETQYF
v_gene: TRBV4-3
j_gene: TRBJ2-5
d_gene: NA
abundance: many

CDR3nt: TGTGCCAGCATAAAGGGCCACAGCGGGGGCAATGAGCAGTTCTTC
CDR3aa: CASIKGHSGGNEQFF
v_gene: TRBV12-3/TRBV12-4
j_gene: TRBJ2-1
d_gene: TRBD2
abundance: NA

CDR3nt: TGTGCCACCAGTGTCTCCGGGGGCAGCAATCAGCCCCAGCATTTT
CDR3aa: CATSVSGGSNQPQHF
v_gene: TRBV24-1
j_gene: TRBJ1-5
d_gene: NA
abundance: few